Listed below are T cell receptor beta chains from one sample, sequenced in a study of response to subunit inactivated influenza vaccine. MiXCR, run by TCRdb on the RT-PCR reads, gives a single entry per CDR3 protein. The sample includes 500,000 to 750,000 distinct CDR3 sequences, around 15% of them seen just once. The sequencing here drew on PBMCs from blood, taken about 13 days after vaccination. These receptors all stem from a man in his fifties or sixties who received an inactivated influenza vaccine. Both conserved end residues are part of each CDR3. Fields, in order: clone size, V gene, D gene, J gene, CDR3 DNA, CDR3 protein. The D gene is left open where the match is weak. Size values are once, few and many counts, or a class for expanded clones, and some rows have none.

NA	TRBV12-3/TRBV12-4	TRBD1	TRBJ2-7	TGTGCCAGCAGTCCCCGGACAGGGCCCCAATACGAGCAGTACTTC	CASSPRTGPQYEQYF
NA	TRBV5-1	TRBD1	TRBJ1-2	TGCGCCAGCAGCCCCGCCAGGACAGGGGTATTTGGCTACACCTTC	CASSPARTGVFGYTF
NA	TRBV28	NA	TRBJ2-3	TGTGCCAGCAGTTTATGGGCGGCAGGCACAGATACGCAGTATTTT	CASSLWAAGTDTQYF
few	TRBV5-1	NA	TRBJ2-7	TGCGCCAGCAGCTTGGCCAAGGGATTCTACGAGCAGTACTTC	CASSLAKGFYEQYF
NA	TRBV12-3/TRBV12-4	NA	TRBJ2-4	TGTGCCAGCAGTTTACCGGGGACCAAAAACATTCAGTACTTC	CASSLPGTKNIQYF
once	TRBV4-2	NA	TRBJ1-6	TGTGCCAGCAGCCAAGATGAGGGGAGTCCCCTCCACTTT	CASSQDEGSPLHF
many	TRBV29-1	NA	TRBJ2-7	TGCAGCGTTAGTGCCCCTAGCTCCTACGAGCAGTACTTC	CSVSAPSSYEQYF
NA	TRBV5-8	NA	TRBJ2-3	TGTGCCAGCAGCTTAAAAAGGAATACGCAGTATTTT	CASSLKRNTQYF
few	TRBV10-3	NA	TRBJ1-5	TGTGCCATCAGTGAGTCCAAAGCTACCTGGGCCAATCAGCCCCAGCATTTT	CAISESKATWANQPQHF
NA	TRBV13	NA	TRBJ1-2	TGTGCCAGCAGCTTAGCCGGGACTGCTAACTATGGCTACACCTTC	CASSLAGTANYGYTF
few	TRBV20-1	NA	TRBJ2-7	TGCAGTGCTAGAGAAACGGGGTCATTTAGCAACGAGCAGTACTTC	CSARETGSFSNEQYF
NA	TRBV10-3	NA	TRBJ2-3	TGTGCCATCAGTGAGTCTTTAGGCACAGATACGCAGTATTTT	CAISESLGTDTQYF
NA	TRBV29-1	TRBD2	TRBJ2-7	TGCAGCGTTGGAAGACTAGCGATGCCCTACGAGCAGTACTTC	CSVGRLAMPYEQYF
NA	TRBV6-1	TRBD2	TRBJ2-5	TGTGCCAGCAGACCTAGCGGGAGGGCCCTTGAGACCCAGTACTTC	CASRPSGRALETQYF
NA	TRBV3-1	NA	TRBJ2-7	TGTGCCAGCAGCCAATGGGGCCGCCGGGACGGTTTCTACGAGCAGTACTTC	CASSQWGRRDGFYEQYF
NA	TRBV5-1	NA	TRBJ1-4	TGCGCCAGCAGCTTGCGGTCGGGGAATGAAACCCTGTTTTTT	CASSLRSGNETLFF
NA	TRBV11-2	NA	TRBJ2-4	TGTGCCAGCAGCAACCTCTTAAAGGGCATCCCCAAAAACATTCAGTACTTC	CASSNLLKGIPKNIQYF
NA	TRBV28	NA	TRBJ1-5	TGTGCCAGCAGTTGGGGGCGCAGGAATCAGCCCCAGCATTTT	CASSWGRRNQPQHF
few	TRBV12-3/TRBV12-4	NA	TRBJ2-7	TGTGCCAGCAGTTTAAGGGGGGGGGCTTTATACGAGCAGTACTTC	CASSLRGGALYEQYF
NA	TRBV5-1	NA	TRBJ2-3	TGCGCCAGCAGCAGGACAGATGCCACAGATACGCAGTATTTT	CASSRTDATDTQYF
few	TRBV5-1	NA	TRBJ2-7	TGCGCCAGCAGCTTGGCGGGGCCCGCTTACGAGCAGTACTTC	CASSLAGPAYEQYF
few	TRBV30	NA	TRBJ2-7	TGTGCCTGGACCCCAGGAAACGGCTACGAGCAGTACTTC	CAWTPGNGYEQYF
many	TRBV5-1	NA	TRBJ1-2	TGCGCCAGCAGCTTACTACAGGGATCAGATGGCTACACCTTC	CASSLLQGSDGYTF
NA	TRBV5-5	TRBD2	TRBJ2-7	TGTGCCAGCAGCTTGCCCGCCGGAGTAGCGGGGTATGAGCAGTACTTC	CASSLPAGVAGYEQYF
NA	TRBV11-2	NA	TRBJ2-7	TGTGCCAGCAGCTTAATGGCAGCCACCAACTACGAGCAGTACTTC	CASSLMAATNYEQYF
NA	TRBV10-3	TRBD2	TRBJ2-1	TGTGCCATCAGTGATACTAGCGGGGTTTACAATGAGCAGTTCTTC	CAISDTSGVYNEQFF
NA	TRBV30	NA	TRBJ2-7	TGTGCCTGGAGTGTAGGTGGGTGGGACGAGCAGTACTTC	CAWSVGGWDEQYF
many	TRBV10-3	TRBD1	TRBJ1-1	TGTGCCATCCGAGACAGGGAAAACACTGAAGCTTTCTTT	CAIRDRENTEAFF
NA	TRBV6-5	TRBD2	TRBJ2-2	TGTGCCAGCAGTTACCGGACTAGCGCAACCGGGGAGCTGTTTTTT	CASSYRTSATGELFF
once	TRBV11-2	NA	TRBJ2-7	TGTGCCAGCAGCGTACGACTGTACGAGCAGTACTTC	CASSVRLYEQYF
few	TRBV9	NA	TRBJ1-1	TGTGCCAGCAGCGTAGGGTTCCTGGGGACTGAAGCTTTCTTT	CASSVGFLGTEAFF
few	TRBV12-3/TRBV12-4	TRBD1	TRBJ2-3	TGTGCCAGCAGCCGCGGACAGGGGAGGTATGGAGATACGCAGTATTTT	CASSRGQGRYGDTQYF
few	TRBV3-1	NA	TRBJ1-1	TGTGCCAGCACCCCTGCAGCTATGAACACTGAAGCTTTCTTT	CASTPAAMNTEAFF
few	TRBV2	NA	TRBJ2-1	TGTGCCAGCAGTGGGGGTAACTCAAATGAGCAGTTCTTC	CASSGGNSNEQFF
NA	TRBV2	NA	TRBJ1-5	TGTGCCAGCAGAGAGACAGGAGCTGTGAGCAATCAGCCCCAGCATTTT	CASRETGAVSNQPQHF
many	TRBV7-8	TRBD2	TRBJ2-2	TGTGCCAGCAGCCCGGGACTAGCGGGAGCCACCGGGGAGCTGTTTTTT	CASSPGLAGATGELFF
few	TRBV10-3	NA	TRBJ1-2	TGTGCCATCAGTGAGTCCGAGACAGGTGGCTACACCTTC	CAISESETGGYTF
NA	TRBV24-1	NA	TRBJ1-5	TGTCCCACCAGTGATCGGGTAAATCAGCCCCAGCATTTT	CPTSDRVNQPQHF
NA	TRBV4-3	NA	TRBJ2-3	TGCGCCAGCAGCCAAGATCCGGCTGGGGCGGGGAACACAGATACGCAGTATTTT	CASSQDPAGAGNTDTQYF
NA	TRBV5-1	NA	TRBJ2-1	TGCGCCAGCAGCTTGGGCCCTGAGGACAATGAGCAGTTCTTC	CASSLGPEDNEQFF
NA	TRBV24-1	NA	TRBJ2-3	TGTGCCACCTCCGTGGCCTCCACAGATACGCAGTATTTT	CATSVASTDTQYF
few	TRBV6-2/TRBV6-3	TRBD1	TRBJ2-1	TGTGCCAGCAGACCCAGGGGGCAGGACAATGAGCAGTTCTTC	CASRPRGQDNEQFF
NA	TRBV5-1	TRBD2	TRBJ2-7	TGCGCCAGCAGCTTGGCTAGCGGGCGGCTCTACGAGCAGTACTTC	CASSLASGRLYEQYF
few	TRBV6-5	NA	TRBJ2-2	TGTGCCAGCAGTTACTCATTCGCGAACACCGGGGAGCTGTTTTTT	CASSYSFANTGELFF